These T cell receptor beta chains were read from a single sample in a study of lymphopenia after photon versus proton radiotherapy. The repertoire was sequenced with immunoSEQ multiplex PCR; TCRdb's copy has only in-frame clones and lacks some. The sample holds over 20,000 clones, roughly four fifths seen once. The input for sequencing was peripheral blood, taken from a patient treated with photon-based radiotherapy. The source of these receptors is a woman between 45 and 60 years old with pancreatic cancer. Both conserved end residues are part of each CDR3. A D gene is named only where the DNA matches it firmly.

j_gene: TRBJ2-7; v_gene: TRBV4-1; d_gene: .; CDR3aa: CASSQDMLPGDEQYF
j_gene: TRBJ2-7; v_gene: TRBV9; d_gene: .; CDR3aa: CAPKDWLTGHEQYF
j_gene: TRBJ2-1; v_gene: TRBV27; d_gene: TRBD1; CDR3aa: CASSWDRENEQFF
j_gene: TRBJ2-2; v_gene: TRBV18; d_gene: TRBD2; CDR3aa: CASSPTAGGPSGELFF
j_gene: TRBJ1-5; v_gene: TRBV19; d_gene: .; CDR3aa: CASSGSRQPQHF
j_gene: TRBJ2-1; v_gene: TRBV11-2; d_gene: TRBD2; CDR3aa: CASSPRTSGTHEQFF
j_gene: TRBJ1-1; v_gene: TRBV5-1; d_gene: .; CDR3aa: CASSLETGRAFF
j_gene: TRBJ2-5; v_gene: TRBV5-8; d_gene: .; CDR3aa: CASSLGLGETKTQYF
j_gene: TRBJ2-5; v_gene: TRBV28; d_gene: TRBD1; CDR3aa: CASSLQGIGTQYF
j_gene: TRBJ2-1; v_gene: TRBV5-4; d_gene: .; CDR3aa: CASRLTIGDEQFF
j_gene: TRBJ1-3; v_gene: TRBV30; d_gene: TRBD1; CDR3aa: CAWSVDRGRNTIYF
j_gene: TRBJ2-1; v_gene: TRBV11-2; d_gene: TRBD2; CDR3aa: CASSLDRGGRDYNEQFF
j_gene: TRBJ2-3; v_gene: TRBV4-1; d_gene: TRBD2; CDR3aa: CASSLEGIAGVYTDTQYF
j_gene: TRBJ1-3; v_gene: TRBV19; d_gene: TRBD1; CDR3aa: CASSLGQGASIYF
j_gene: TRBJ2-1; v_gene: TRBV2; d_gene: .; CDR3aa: CASSGPALKDEQFF
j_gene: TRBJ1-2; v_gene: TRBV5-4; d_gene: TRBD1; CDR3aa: CASTGTGGQNYGYTF
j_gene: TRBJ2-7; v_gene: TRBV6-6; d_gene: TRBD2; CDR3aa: CASRIAGGKEQYF
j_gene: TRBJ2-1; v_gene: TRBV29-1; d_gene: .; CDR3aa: CSVEIGASEYNEQFF
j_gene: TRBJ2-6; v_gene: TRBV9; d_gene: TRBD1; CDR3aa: CASSAGTGDSGANVLTF
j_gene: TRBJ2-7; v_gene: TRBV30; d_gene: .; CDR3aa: CAWRTSNQVYF
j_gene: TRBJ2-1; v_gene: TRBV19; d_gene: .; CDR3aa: CASSPSREARRYEQFF
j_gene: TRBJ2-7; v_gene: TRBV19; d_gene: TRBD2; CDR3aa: CASSTSGSVYEQYF
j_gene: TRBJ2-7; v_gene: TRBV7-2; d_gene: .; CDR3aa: CASSLQREQYF
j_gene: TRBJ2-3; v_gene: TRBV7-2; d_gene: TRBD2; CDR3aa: CASNDGLADITDTQYF
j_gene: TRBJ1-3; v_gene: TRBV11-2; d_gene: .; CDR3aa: CASSLDGASGNTIYF
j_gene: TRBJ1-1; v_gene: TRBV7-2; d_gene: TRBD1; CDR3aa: CASSLRQGLNTEAFF
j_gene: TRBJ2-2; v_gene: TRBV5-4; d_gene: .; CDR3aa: CASSSPSLTGVTGELFF
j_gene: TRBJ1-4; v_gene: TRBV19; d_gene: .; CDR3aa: CASSRRGEKLFF